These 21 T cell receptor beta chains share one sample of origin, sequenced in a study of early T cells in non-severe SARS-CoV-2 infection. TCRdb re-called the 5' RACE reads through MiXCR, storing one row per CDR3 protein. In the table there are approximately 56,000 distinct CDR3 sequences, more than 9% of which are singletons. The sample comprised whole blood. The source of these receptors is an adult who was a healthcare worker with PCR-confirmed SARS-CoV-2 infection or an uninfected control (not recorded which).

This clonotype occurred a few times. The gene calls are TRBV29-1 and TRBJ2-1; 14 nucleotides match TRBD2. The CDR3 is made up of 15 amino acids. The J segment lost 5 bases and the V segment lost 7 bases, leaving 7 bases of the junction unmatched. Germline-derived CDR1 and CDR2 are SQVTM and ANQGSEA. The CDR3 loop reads CSAWGTSGSNNEQFF. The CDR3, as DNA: TGCAGCGCTTGGGGGACTAGCGGGAGTAACAATGAGCAGTTCTTC.

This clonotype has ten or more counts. CDR3 region: CASSLGGTYEQYF. The CDR3 region has the DNA TGTGCCAGCAGCTTGGGGGGAACCTACGAGCAGTACTTC. The chain carries TRBV7-9 and TRBJ2-7; possibly TRBD2 for D (6 bases). Trimming left V 3 bases short and J 2 bases short, with 8 bases between. CDR1 SEHNR and CDR2 FQNEAQ come from the germline V gene (reference sequence). The CDR3 has 13 amino acids. The variable domain in full, with the rest retrieved from reference TRBV7-9 and TRBJ2-7, is DTGVSQNPRHKITKRGQNVTFRCDPISEHNRLYWYRQTLGQGPEFLTYFQNEAQLEKSRLLSDRFSAERPKGSFSTLEIQRTEQGDSAMYLCASSLGGTYEQYFGPGTRLTVT.

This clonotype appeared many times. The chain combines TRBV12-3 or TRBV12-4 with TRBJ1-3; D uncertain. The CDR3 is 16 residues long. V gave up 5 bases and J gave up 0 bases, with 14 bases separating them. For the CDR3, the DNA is TGTGCCAGCAGTCCAAGGAATTCCCTCTCTGGAAACACCATATATTTT. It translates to CASSPRNSLSGNTIYF.

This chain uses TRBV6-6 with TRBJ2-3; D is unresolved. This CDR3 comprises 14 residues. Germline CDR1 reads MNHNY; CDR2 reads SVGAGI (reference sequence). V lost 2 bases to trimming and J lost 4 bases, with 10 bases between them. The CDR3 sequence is CASSYDGLADTQYF. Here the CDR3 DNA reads TGTGCCAGCAGTTACGACGGCCTCGCAGATACGCAGTATTTT.

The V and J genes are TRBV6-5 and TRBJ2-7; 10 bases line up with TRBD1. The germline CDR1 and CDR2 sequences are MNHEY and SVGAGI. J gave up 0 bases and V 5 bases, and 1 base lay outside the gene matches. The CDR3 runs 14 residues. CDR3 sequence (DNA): TGTGCCAGCAGTCGGACAGGGGGCTCCTACGAGCAGTACTTC. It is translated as CASSRTGGSYEQYF.

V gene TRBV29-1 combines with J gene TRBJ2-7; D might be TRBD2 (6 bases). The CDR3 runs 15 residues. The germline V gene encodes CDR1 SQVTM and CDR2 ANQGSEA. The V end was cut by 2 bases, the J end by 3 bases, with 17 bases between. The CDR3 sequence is CSVETPSGLLYEQYF. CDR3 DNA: TGCAGCGTTGAAACCCCCAGCGGACTACTCTACGAGCAGTACTTC.

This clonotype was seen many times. In DNA, the CDR3 is TGTGCCAGTAGTACGGGGACAGGCGACTTGTGGGGACTAACCTTTACCGACAATGAGCAGTTCTTC. The encoded protein is CASSTGTGDLWGLTFTDNEQFF. The chain carries TRBV19 and TRBJ2-1, with a possible D match to TRBD1 (8 bases). The CDR3 length is 22 residues. CDR1 LNHDA and CDR2 SQIVND come from the germline V gene (reference sequence). Trimming left V 4 bases short and J 5 bases short, with 36 bases between. Supplemented by reference TRBV19 and TRBJ2-1, the full variable domain reads DGGITQSPKYLFRKEGQNVTLSCEQNLNHDAMYWYRQDPGQGLRLIYYSQIVNDFQKGDIAEGYSVSREKKESFPLTVTSAQKNPTAFYLCASSTGTGDLWGLTFTDNEQFFGPGTRLTVL.

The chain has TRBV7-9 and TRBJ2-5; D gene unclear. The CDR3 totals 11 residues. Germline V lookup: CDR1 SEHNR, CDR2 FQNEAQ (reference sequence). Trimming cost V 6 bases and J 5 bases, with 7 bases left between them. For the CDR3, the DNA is TGTGCCAGCAGGCCACTGGAGACCCAGTACTTC. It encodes CASRPLETQYF.

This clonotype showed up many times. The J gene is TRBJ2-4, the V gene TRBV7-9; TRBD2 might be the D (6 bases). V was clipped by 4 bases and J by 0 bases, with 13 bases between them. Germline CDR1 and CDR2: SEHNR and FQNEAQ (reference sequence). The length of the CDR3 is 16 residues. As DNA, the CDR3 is TGTGCCAGCAGCTCACCGGGACTGCTAGCCAAAAACATTCAGTACTTC. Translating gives CASSSPGLLAKNIQYF.

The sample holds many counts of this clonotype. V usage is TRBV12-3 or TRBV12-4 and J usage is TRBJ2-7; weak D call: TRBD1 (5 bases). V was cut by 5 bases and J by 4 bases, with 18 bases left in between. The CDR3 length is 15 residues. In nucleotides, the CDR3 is TGTGCCAGCAGTCCACCAAGTACAGGTGTGTACGAGCAGTACTTC. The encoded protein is CASSPPSTGVYEQYF.

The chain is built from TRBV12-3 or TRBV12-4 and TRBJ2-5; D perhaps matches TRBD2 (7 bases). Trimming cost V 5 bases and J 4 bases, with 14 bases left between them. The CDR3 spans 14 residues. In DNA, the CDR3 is TGTGCCAGCAGTCCCCGAGGGGGGGGAGAGACCCAGTACTTC. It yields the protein CASSPRGGGETQYF.

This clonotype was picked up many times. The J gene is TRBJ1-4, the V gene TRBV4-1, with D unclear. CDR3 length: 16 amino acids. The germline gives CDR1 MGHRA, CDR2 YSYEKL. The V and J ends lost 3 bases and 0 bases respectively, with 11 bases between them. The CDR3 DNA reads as TGCGCCAGCAGCCAGGCAGGACGGACAACTAATGAAAAACTGTTTTTT. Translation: CASSQAGRTTNEKLFF.

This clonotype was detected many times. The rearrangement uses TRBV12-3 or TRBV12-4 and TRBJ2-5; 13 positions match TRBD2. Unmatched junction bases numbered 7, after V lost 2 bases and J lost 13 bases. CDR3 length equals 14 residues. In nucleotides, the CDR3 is TGTGCCAGCAGTTTAAATGAACTAGCGGGAGGGCCGTACTTC. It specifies CASSLNELAGGPYF.

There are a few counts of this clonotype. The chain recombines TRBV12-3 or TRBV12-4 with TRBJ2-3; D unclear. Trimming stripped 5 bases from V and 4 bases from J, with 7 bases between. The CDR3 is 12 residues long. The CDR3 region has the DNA TGTGCCAGCAGTCCTGGAGCAGATACGCAGTATTTT. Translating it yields CASSPGADTQYF.

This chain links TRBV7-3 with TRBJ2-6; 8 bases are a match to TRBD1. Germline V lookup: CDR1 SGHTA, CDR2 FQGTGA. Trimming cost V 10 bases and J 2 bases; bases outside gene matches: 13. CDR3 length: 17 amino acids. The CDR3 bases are TGTGCCACTACCCTAGGACAGGGAACTGCTGGGGCCAACGTCCTGACTTTC. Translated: CATTLGQGTAGANVLTF.

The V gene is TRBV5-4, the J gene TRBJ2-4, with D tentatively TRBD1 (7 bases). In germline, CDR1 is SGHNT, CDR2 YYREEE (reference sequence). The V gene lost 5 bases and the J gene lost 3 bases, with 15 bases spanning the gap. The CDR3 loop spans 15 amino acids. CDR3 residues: CASSPEGAVKNIQYF. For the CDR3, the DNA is TGTGCCAGCAGTCCGGAGGGGGCGGTCAAAAACATTCAGTACTTC.

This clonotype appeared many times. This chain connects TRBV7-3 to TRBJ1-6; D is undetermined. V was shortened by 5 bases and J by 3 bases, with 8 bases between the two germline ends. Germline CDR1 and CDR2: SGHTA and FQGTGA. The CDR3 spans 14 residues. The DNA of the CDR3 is TGTGCCAGCAGCCGGCGAATCTATAATTCACCCCTCCACTTT. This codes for CASSRRIYNSPLHF.

The CDR3 reads CASSQPPTLGEETQYF. CDR3 in DNA: TGTGCCAGCAGCCAGCCCCCGACGCTAGGGGAGGAGACCCAGTACTTC. J is TRBJ2-5 and V is TRBV28; D may correspond to TRBD1 or TRBD2 (5 bases each). Trimming removed 6 bases at V and 5 bases at J, with 22 bases between. The V gene's germline CDR1 is MDHEN and CDR2 SYDVKM. CDR3 length: 16 residues.

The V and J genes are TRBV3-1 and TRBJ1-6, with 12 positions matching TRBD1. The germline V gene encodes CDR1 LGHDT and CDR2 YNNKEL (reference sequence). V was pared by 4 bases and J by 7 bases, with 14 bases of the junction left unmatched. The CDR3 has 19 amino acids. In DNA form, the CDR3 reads TGTGCCAGCAGCCTTAACACGGGGACAGGGGGCAGGTGGAATTCACCCCTCCACTTT. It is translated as CASSLNTGTGGRWNSPLHF.

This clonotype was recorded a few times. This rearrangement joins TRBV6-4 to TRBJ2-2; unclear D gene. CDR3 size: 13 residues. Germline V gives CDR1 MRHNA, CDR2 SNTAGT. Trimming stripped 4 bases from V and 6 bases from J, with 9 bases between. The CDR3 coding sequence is TGTGCCAGCAGTGTAGAGGCAGCCGGGGAGCTGTTTTTT. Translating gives CASSVEAAGELFF.

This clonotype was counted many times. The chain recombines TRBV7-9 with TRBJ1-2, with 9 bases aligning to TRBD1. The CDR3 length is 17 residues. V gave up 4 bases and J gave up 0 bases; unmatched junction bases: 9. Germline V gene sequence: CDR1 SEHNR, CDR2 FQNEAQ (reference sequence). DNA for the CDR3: TGTGCCAGCAGCTCCTCCGGACAGGGGAGATCTAACTATGGCTACACCTTC. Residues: CASSSSGQGRSNYGYTF.